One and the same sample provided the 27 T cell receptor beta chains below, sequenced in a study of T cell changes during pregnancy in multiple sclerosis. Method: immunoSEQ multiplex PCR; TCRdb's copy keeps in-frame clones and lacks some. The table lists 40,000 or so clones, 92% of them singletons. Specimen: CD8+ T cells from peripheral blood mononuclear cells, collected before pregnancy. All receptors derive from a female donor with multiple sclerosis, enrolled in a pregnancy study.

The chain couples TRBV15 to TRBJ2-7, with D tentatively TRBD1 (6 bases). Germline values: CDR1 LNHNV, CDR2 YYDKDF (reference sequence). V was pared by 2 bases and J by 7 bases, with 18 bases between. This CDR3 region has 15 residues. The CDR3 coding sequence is TGTGCCACCAGCAGATCCGGGACATGGAGCGATGAGCAGTACTTC. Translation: CATSRSGTWSDEQYF.

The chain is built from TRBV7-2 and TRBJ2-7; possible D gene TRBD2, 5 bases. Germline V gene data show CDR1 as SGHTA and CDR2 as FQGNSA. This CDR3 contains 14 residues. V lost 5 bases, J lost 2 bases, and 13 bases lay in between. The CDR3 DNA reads TGTGCCAGCAGCCCCCCGGGAAGACCCTACGAGCAGTACTTC. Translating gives CASSPPGRPYEQYF.

CDR3 sequence (DNA): TGTGCCAGCAGCGCAGGACAGGGCGTAACTTATGGCTACACCTTC. It codes for CASSAGQGVTYGYTF. The rearrangement links TRBV9 to TRBJ1-2; 8 bases map to TRBD1. V shed 3 bases and J 5 bases; nucleotides not matched to a gene: 9. Germline loops: CDR1 SGDLS, CDR2 YYNGEE. The CDR3 length is 15 residues.

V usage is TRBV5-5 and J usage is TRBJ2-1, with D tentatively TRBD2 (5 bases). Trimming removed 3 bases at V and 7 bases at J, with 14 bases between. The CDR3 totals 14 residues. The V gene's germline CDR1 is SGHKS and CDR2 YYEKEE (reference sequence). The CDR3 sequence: CASSSPGRKNEQFF. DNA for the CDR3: TGTGCCAGCAGCTCTCCGGGAAGGAAAAATGAGCAGTTCTTC.

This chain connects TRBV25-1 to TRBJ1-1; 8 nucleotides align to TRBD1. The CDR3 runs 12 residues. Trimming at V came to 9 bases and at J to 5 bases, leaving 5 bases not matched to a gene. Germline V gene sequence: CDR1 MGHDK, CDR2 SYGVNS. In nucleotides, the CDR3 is TGTGCCAGTTTGACAGGGGCGACTGAAGCTTTCTTT. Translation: CASLTGATEAFF.

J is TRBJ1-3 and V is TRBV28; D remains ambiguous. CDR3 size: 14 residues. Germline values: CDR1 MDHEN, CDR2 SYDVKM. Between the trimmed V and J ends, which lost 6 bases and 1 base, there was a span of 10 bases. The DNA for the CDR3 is TGTGCCAGCAGCGCCCCAGGATCTGGAAACACCATATATTTT. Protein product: CASSAPGSGNTIYF.

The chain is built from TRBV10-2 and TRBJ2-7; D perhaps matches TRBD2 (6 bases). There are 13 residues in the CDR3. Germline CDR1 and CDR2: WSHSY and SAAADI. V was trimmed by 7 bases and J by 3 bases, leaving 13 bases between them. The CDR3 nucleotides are TGCGCCAGCAACCCGGGGGAGAGCTACGAGCAGTACTTC. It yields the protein CASNPGESYEQYF.

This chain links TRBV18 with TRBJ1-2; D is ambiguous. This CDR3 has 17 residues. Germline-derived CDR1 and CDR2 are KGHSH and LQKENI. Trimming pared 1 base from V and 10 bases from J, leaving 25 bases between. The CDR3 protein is CASSPQYRAGGVWDYTF. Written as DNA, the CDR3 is TGTGCCAGCTCACCACAATATAGGGCCGGCGGGGTCTGGGACTACACCTTC. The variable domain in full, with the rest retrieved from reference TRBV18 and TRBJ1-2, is NAGVMQNPRHLVRRRGQEARLRCSPMKGHSHVYWYRQLPEEGLKFMVYLQKENIIDESGMPKERFSAEFPKEGPSILRIQQVVRGDSAAYFCASSPQYRAGGVWDYTFGSGTRLTVV.

The CDR3 nucleotides read TGTGCCAGCAGTGAGGGCAGCACCGGGGAGCTGTTTTTT. Translation gives CASSEGSTGELFF. This chain joins TRBV6-4 and TRBJ2-2; D unclear. V was shortened by 3 bases and J by 4 bases, with 6 bases between the two germline ends. This CDR3 is 13 amino acids long. The V gene's germline CDR1 is MRHNA and CDR2 SNTAGT.

The CDR3 here is CASSLSGRGYEQYF. The CDR3 bases are TGTGCCAGCAGTTTGTCGGGGAGGGGGTACGAGCAGTACTTC. The chain joins TRBV27 to TRBJ2-7, with D perhaps matching TRBD2 (7 bases). Trimming shortened V by 3 bases and J by 4 bases, and 13 bases separated the two germline ends. This CDR3 is built from 14 residues. Germline V lookup: CDR1 MNHEY, CDR2 SMNVEV (reference sequence).

The CDR3 loop reads CASSLVGQGNEQYF. The CDR3 coding sequence is TGTGCCAGCAGCTTAGTGGGACAGGGGAACGAGCAGTACTTC. This chain joins TRBV11-2 and TRBJ2-7; the match to TRBD1 covers 10 bases. CDR1 and CDR2 (germline): SGHAT, FQNNGV. The CDR3 runs 14 residues. Trimming took 1 base from V and 5 from J; bases not matched to a gene: 2.

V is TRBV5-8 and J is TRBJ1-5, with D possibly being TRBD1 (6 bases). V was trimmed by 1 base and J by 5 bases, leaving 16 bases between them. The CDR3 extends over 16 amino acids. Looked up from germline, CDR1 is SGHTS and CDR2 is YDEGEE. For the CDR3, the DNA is TGTGCCAGCAGCTTGTTTTCAGGGACAATCCATCAGCCCCAGCATTTT. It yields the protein CASSLFSGTIHQPQHF.

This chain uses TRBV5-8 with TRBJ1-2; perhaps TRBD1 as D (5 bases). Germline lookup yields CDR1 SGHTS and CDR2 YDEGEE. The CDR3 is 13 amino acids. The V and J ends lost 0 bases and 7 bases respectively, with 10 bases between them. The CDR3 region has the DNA TGTGCCAGCAGCTTGGGGCAGGGATTTGGCTACACCTTC. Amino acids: CASSLGQGFGYTF.

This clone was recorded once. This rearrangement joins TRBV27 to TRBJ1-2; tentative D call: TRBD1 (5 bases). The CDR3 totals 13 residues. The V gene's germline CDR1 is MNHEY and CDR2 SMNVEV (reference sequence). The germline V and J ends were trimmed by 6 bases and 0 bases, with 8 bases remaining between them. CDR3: CASRTATNYGYTF. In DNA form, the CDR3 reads TGTGCCAGCAGGACAGCCACTAACTATGGCTACACCTTC.

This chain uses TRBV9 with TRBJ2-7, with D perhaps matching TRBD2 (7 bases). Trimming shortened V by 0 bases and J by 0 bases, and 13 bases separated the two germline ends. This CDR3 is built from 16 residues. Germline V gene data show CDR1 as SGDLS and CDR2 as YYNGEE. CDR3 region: CASSVGGGGSSYEQYF. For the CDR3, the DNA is TGTGCCAGCAGCGTAGGTGGGGGGGGCAGCTCCTACGAGCAGTACTTC.

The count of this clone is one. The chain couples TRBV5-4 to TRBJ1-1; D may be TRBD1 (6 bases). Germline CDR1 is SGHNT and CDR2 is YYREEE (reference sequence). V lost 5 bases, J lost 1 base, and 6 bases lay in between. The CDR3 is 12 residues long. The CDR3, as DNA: TGTGCCAGCAGGGGACAGAACACTGAAGCTTTCTTT. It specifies CASRGQNTEAFF.

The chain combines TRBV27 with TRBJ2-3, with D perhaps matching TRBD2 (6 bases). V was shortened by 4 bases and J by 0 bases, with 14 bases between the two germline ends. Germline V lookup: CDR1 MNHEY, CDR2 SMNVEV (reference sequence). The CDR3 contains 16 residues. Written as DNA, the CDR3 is TGTGCCAGCAGTTCCTTCCCTAGCGACAGCACAGATACGCAGTATTTT. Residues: CASSSFPSDSTDTQYF.

The CDR3 region has the DNA TGTGCCAGCAGTTCCGTGATGACAGGGGGTAGGAACGAGCAGTACTTC. Residues: CASSSVMTGGRNEQYF. This rearrangement joins TRBV27 to TRBJ2-5; TRBD1 aligns across 9 bases. The J call may not be correct, given that the DNA end is closer to TRBJ2-7. The CDR3 loop spans 16 amino acids. Germline CDR1 and CDR2: MNHEY and SMNVEV (reference sequence).

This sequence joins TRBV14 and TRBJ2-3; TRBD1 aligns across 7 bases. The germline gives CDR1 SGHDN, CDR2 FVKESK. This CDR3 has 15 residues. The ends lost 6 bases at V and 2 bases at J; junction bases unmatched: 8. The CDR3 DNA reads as TGTGCCAGCAGAGGTGGGGACAGCACCACAGATACGCAGTATTTT. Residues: CASRGGDSTTDTQYF. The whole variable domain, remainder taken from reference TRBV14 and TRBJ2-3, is EAGVTQFPSHSVIEKGQTVTLRCDPISGHDNLYWYRRVMGKEIKFLLHFVKESKQDESGMPNNRFLAERTGGTYSTLKVQPAELEDSGVYFCASRGGDSTTDTQYFGPGTRLTVL.

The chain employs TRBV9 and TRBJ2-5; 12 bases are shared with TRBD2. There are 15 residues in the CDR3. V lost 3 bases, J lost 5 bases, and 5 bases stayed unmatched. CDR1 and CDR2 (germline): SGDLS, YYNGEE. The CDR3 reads CASSGASGRGETQYF. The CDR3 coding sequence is TGTGCCAGCAGCGGGGCTAGCGGGAGGGGTGAGACCCAGTACTTC.

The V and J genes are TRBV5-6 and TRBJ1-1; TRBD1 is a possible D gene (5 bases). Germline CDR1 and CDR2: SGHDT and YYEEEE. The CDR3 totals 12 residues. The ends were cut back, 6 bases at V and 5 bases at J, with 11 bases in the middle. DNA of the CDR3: TGTGCCAGCACCCTCGGGGGGACTGAAGCTTTCTTT. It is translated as CASTLGGTEAFF.

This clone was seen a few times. CDR3 coding DNA: TGTGCCAGCAGTGCCACGCTAGTACAAGAGACCCAGTACTTC. Translation: CASSATLVQETQYF. The V gene is TRBV6-1, the J gene TRBJ2-5; no reliable D call. The CDR3 is 14 amino acids. The ends were cut back, 4 bases at V and 2 bases at J, with 11 bases in the middle. Per the germline V gene, CDR1 is MNHNS and CDR2 is SASEGT.

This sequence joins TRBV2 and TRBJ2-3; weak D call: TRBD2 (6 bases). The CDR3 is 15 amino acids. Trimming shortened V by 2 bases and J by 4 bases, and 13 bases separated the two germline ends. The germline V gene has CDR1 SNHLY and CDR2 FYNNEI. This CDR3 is CASSEWSSAADTQYF. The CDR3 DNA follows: TGTGCCAGCAGTGAATGGTCTAGCGCCGCAGATACGCAGTATTTT.

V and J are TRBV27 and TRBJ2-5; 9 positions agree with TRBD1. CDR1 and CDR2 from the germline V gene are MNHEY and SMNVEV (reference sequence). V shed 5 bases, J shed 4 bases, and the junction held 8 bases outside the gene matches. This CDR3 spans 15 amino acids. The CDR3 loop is CASSTTGGLRETQYF. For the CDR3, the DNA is TGTGCCAGCAGTACCACAGGGGGCTTAAGAGAGACCCAGTACTTC.

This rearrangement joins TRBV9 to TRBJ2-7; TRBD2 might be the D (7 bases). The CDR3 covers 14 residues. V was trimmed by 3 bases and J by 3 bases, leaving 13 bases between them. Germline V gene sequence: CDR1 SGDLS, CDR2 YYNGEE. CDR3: CASSEGGTGYEQYF. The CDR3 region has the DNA TGTGCCAGCAGCGAGGGGGGGACCGGCTACGAGCAGTACTTC.

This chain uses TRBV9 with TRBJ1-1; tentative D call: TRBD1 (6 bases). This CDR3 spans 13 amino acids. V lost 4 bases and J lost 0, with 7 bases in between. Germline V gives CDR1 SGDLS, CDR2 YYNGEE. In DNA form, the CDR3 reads TGTGCCAGCAGCACAGGGTTGAACACTGAAGCTTTCTTT. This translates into CASSTGLNTEAFF.

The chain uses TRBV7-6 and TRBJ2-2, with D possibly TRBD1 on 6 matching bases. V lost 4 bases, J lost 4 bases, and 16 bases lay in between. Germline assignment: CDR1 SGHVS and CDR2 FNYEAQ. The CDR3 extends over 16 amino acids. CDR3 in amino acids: CASSSRGTQGTGELFF. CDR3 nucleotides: TGTGCCAGCAGCTCAAGGGGGACACAGGGCACCGGGGAGCTGTTTTTT.